This TCR beta chain was retrieved from a study of shared clonotypes between healthy human individuals. Study in general: The donor group consisted of a couple of women and a few men, aged 18 to 49.

As defined, naive CD8 cells were CD45RO-negative and positively selected for CCR7, with terminally differentiated effector memory CD45RA+ cells excluded. None of the donors, who were healthy HIV-negative adults, had recently had acute infections or vaccinations. Trimming left V 8 bases short and J 3 bases short, with 7 bases between. Germline V gene data show CDR1 as MNHEY and CDR2 as SVGAGI. CDR3 size: 11 residues. This clone was seen a handful of times. Its antigen is unidentified. Libraries were prepared by immunoSEQ multiplex PCR; TCRdb keeps only in-frame clonotypes and omits some of them. The sample holds about 820,000 clones; over 90% are singletons and the top ten take more than 20%. Findings and caveats of the study: Naive subsets typically showed greater estimated richness than memory subsets.

The sequenced material came from naive CD8+ T cells sorted from blood. The rearrangement uses TRBV6-5 and TRBJ1-2; D is unresolved. The TCR originated in a man younger than 40 in good health. The CDR3, as DNA: TGTGCCAGCCGCACAGACTATGGCTACACCTTC. Translated, it gives CASRTDYGYTF.